These T cell receptor beta chains were read from a single sample in a study of T cells after yellow fever vaccination. Each CDR3 protein is one row after TCRdb ran MiXCR on the 5' RACE reads. The repertoire holds some 500,000 distinct CDR3 sequences, about 13% seen once, with more than 12% in the top ten. The sample in question was PBMCs, obtained on the day of the yellow fever booster vaccination. These receptors were obtained from a young man who received the YFV17D yellow fever vaccine. Both conserved end residues are part of each CDR3. A D gene is named only where the DNA matches it firmly. Clone size appears in some rows only: once, few, many, or a class for an expanded clone.

v_call	d_call	clone_size	j_call	cdr3_aa	cdr3_nt
TRBV7-8	NA	NA	TRBJ2-7	CASSSHVETYEQYF	TGTGCCAGCAGCTCTCACGTGGAAACCTACGAGCAGTACTTC
TRBV20-1	NA	NA	TRBJ2-5	CSARTPTAQETQYF	TGCAGTGCTAGAACCCCGACGGCACAAGAGACCCAGTACTTC
TRBV28	TRBD2	NA	TRBJ2-7	CASRAGGPAYEQYF	TGTGCCAGCAGGGCGGGAGGGCCAGCCTACGAGCAGTACTTC
TRBV12-3/TRBV12-4	NA	NA	TRBJ2-7	CASSFSPSLMVEQYF	TGTGCCAGCAGTTTTTCACCCAGTCTCATGGTCGAGCAGTACTTC
TRBV6-1	NA	NA	TRBJ2-3	CASLSPGTDTQYF	TGTGCCAGCCTTTCCCCGGGCACAGATACGCAGTATTTT
TRBV11-2	NA	NA	TRBJ2-2	CASSLEGQGSVRTGELFF	TGTGCCAGCAGCTTAGAGGGGCAGGGGAGCGTGAGGACCGGGGAGCTGTTTTTT
TRBV28	NA	NA	TRBJ2-2	CASSGVKPTTGELFF	TGTGCCAGCAGTGGCGTAAAGCCTACCACCGGGGAGCTGTTTTTT
TRBV28	NA	few	TRBJ2-7	CASSFGQGVCEQYF	TGTGCCAGCAGTTTCGGGCAGGGTGTCTGCGAGCAGTACTTC
TRBV23-1	NA	few	TRBJ2-5	CARRTGAQETQYF	TGCGCCCGGAGAACCGGGGCCCAAGAGACCCAGTACTTC
TRBV20-1	NA	few	TRBJ2-1	CSARDGGQARDEQFF	TGCAGTGCTAGAGATGGAGGCCAAGCCAGGGATGAGCAGTTCTTC
TRBV11-2	TRBD1	few	TRBJ2-1	CASITGQGALDEQFF	TGTGCCAGCATTACTGGACAGGGGGCGTTGGATGAGCAGTTCTTC
TRBV6-5	NA	few	TRBJ1-2	CASSYHDGGGGPYGYTF	TGTGCCAGCAGTTACCACGATGGAGGGGGAGGACCCTATGGCTACACCTTC
TRBV2	NA	NA	TRBJ2-7	CASSPRDTISYEQYF	TGTGCCAGCAGCCCACGGGACACAATCTCCTACGAGCAGTACTTC
TRBV12-3/TRBV12-4	NA	NA	TRBJ2-2	CASSLRAGLNTGELFF	TGTGCCAGCAGTTTAAGGGCGGGCCTTAACACCGGGGAGCTGTTTTTT
TRBV4-1	NA	few	TRBJ1-5	CASSQESRGPNQPQHF	TGCGCCAGCAGCCAAGAGAGTCGGGGGCCAAATCAGCCCCAGCATTTT
TRBV7-2	NA	few	TRBJ2-1	CASSLGPPDYNEQFF	TGTGCCAGCAGCCTGGGACCGCCGGACTACAATGAGCAGTTCTTC
TRBV20-1	NA	NA	TRBJ2-3	CSARDFPGTPKGDTQYF	TGCAGTGCTAGAGACTTCCCCGGGACTCCAAAGGGAGATACGCAGTATTTT
TRBV9	NA	few	TRBJ2-1	CASSVDYSGQFF	TGTGCCAGCAGCGTAGACTACTCCGGGCAGTTCTTC
TRBV7-7	NA	few	TRBJ2-5	CASSLRLGQETQYF	TGTGCCAGCAGCTTGCGACTTGGGCAAGAGACCCAGTACTTC
TRBV15	NA	NA	TRBJ2-1	CATSFPGDRAYNEQFF	TGTGCCACCAGCTTCCCGGGGGATCGAGCCTACAATGAGCAGTTCTTC
TRBV6-5	NA	NA	TRBJ1-6	CASSYEGNNSPLHF	TGTGCCAGCAGTTACGAGGGGAACAATTCACCCCTCCACTTT
TRBV20-1	NA	few	TRBJ2-7	CSVGQSEQYF	TGCAGTGTCGGACAGAGCGAGCAGTACTTC
TRBV6-1	TRBD2	NA	TRBJ2-3	CASSGLAPFGDTQYF	TGTGCCAGCAGCGGACTAGCCCCCTTCGGGGATACGCAGTATTTT
TRBV10-3	NA	few	TRBJ1-1	CATYGVLNTEAFF	TGTGCCACCTACGGGGTCTTGAACACTGAAGCTTTCTTT
TRBV5-5	TRBD2	few	TRBJ2-1	CASSKTSGSSYNEQFF	TGTGCCAGCAGCAAGACTAGCGGGAGCTCCTACAATGAGCAGTTCTTC
TRBV7-8	NA	few	TRBJ1-4	CASSFYREKLFF	TGTGCCAGCAGCTTCTACCGAGAAAAACTGTTTTTT
TRBV28	TRBD2	few	TRBJ2-3	CASSSAGAADTQYF	TGTGCCAGCAGTTCAGCGGGAGCGGCAGATACGCAGTATTTT
TRBV11-2	TRBD2	few	TRBJ2-7	CASSRGLVGHEQYF	TGTGCCAGCAGCCGCGGACTAGTAGGACACGAGCAGTACTTC
TRBV4-2	NA	NA	TRBJ2-1	CASSHPGAEQFF	TGTGCCAGCAGCCACCCAGGGGCTGAGCAGTTCTTC
TRBV5-4	TRBD2	NA	TRBJ2-7	CASSELTSGSGYEQYF	TGTGCCAGCAGCGAATTAACTAGCGGGAGTGGTTACGAGCAGTACTTC
TRBV19	NA	NA	TRBJ1-2	CASSTTLDTGRYYGYTF	TGTGCCAGTAGTACCACCCTGGACACGGGTAGATACTATGGCTACACCTTC
TRBV5-1	TRBD2	NA	TRBJ2-1	CASSLVGGRAPNEQFF	TGCGCCAGCAGCTTGGTTGGCGGGAGGGCCCCCAATGAGCAGTTCTTC
TRBV5-1	NA	NA	TRBJ2-1	CASSLDGSLLGEQFF	TGCGCCAGCAGCTTGGACGGGAGTTTGTTGGGTGAGCAGTTCTTC
TRBV24-1	TRBD1	few	TRBJ2-1	CATSAPGGAYNEQFF	TGTGCCACCAGTGCCCCAGGGGGCGCCTACAATGAGCAGTTCTTC
TRBV15	NA	few	TRBJ2-5	CATSRDPTVQETQYF	TGTGCCACCAGCAGAGACCCGACTGTTCAAGAGACCCAGTACTTC
TRBV11-2	NA	NA	TRBJ2-7	CASRKTGKTSYEQYF	TGTGCCAGCAGAAAAACAGGGAAAACTTCCTACGAGCAGTACTTC
TRBV10-3	TRBD1	few	TRBJ2-7	CAISEERGPEQYF	TGTGCCATCAGTGAAGAAAGGGGGCCCGAGCAGTACTTC
TRBV10-2	NA	NA	TRBJ2-1	CASSDYNYNEQFF	TGCGCCAGCAGTGATTACAACTACAATGAGCAGTTCTTC
TRBV7-2	TRBD1	few	TRBJ2-5	CASSFWTGASETQYF	TGTGCCAGCAGCTTCTGGACAGGGGCGTCAGAGACCCAGTACTTC
TRBV12-3/TRBV12-4	NA	few	TRBJ2-1	CASKLTGGNEQFF	TGTGCCAGCAAACTTACTGGGGGCAATGAGCAGTTCTTC
TRBV23-1	TRBD2	few	TRBJ2-5	CASGPSGWDQETQYF	TGCGCCAGCGGACCTAGCGGGTGGGACCAAGAGACCCAGTACTTC
TRBV7-9	TRBD1	few	TRBJ1-1	CASSQGGMNTEAFF	TGTGCCAGCAGCCAGGGGGGCATGAACACTGAAGCTTTCTTT
TRBV7-2	TRBD2	many	TRBJ2-3	CASSSASGGTDTQYF	TGTGCCAGCAGCTCGGCTAGCGGGGGCACAGATACGCAGTATTTT
TRBV28	TRBD1	few	TRBJ1-5	CASTGQDANQPQHF	TGTGCCAGCACTGGACAGGACGCCAATCAGCCCCAGCATTTT
TRBV27	TRBD1	few	TRBJ2-7	CASSLGDRVPEQYF	TGTGCCAGCAGTTTGGGGGACAGGGTTCCCGAGCAGTACTTC
TRBV20-1	NA	NA	TRBJ1-5	CSANRDQPQHF	TGCAGTGCTAACAGGGATCAGCCCCAGCATTTT
TRBV3-1	NA	few	TRBJ2-2	CASSQVDGGELFF	TGTGCCAGCAGCCAAGTAGACGGCGGGGAGCTGTTTTTT
TRBV7-2	NA	few	TRBJ2-3	CASSPPPTPDTQYF	TGTGCCAGCAGCCCACCCCCAACTCCAGATACGCAGTATTTT